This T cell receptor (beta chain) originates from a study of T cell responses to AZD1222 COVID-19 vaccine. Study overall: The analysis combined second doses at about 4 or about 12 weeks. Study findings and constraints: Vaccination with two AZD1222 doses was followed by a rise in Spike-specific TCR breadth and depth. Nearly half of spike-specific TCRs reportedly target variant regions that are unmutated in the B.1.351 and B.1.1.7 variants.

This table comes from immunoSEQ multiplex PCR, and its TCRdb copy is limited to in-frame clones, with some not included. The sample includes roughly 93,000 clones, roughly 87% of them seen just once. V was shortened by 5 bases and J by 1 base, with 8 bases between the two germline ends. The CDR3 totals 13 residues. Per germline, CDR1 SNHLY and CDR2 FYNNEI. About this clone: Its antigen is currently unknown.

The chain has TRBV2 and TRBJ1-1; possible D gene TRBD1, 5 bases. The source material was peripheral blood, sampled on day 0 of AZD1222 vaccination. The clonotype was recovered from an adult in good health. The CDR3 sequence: CASSPGTNTEAFF. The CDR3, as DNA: TGTGCCAGCAGTCCAGGGACGAACACTGAAGCTTTCTTT.